Listed below are T cell receptor beta chains from one sample, sequenced in a study of T cell responses to AZD1222 COVID-19 vaccine. The data were produced by immunoSEQ multiplex PCR, yet TCRdb's version contains in-frame clones alone and is incomplete. Of over 85,000 clones listed, roughly 92% were seen once; the top ten hold roughly 7.6%. Sample: peripheral blood, taken on day 0 of AZD1222 vaccination. The source is an adult in good health. Each CDR3 is given with its conserved first and last residue. D genes are given only for firm matches.

v_call	d_call	j_call	cdr3_aa	cdr3_nt
TRBV13	-	TRBJ2-1	CASSTPGGAASTYNEQFF	TGTGCCAGCAGCACCCCCGGGGGCGCAGCCTCAACCTACAATGAGCAGTTCTTC
TRBV28	-	TRBJ1-1	CATTGRGRGTEAFF	TGTGCCACTACGGGTAGGGGTAGGGGGACTGAAGCTTTCTTT
TRBV11-2	-	TRBJ1-1	CASNPGWGNTEAFF	TGTGCCAGCAATCCCGGGTGGGGTAACACTGAAGCTTTCTTT
TRBV12-5	-	TRBJ2-2	CASGLVGGLNTGELFF	TGTGCTAGTGGTTTGGTAGGGGGTCTAAACACCGGGGAGCTGTTTTTT
TRBV19	TRBD1	TRBJ1-2	CASSGDSANYGYTF	TGTGCCAGTAGCGGGGACAGCGCAAACTATGGCTACACCTTC
TRBV2	TRBD1	TRBJ1-2	CASSERQGAMFGYTF	TGTGCCAGCAGTGAACGGCAGGGGGCGATGTTCGGCTACACCTTC
TRBV19	-	TRBJ2-3	CASSSQGGAVTDTQYF	TGTGCCAGTAGCTCTCAGGGGGGGGCGGTCACAGATACGCAGTATTTT
TRBV2	TRBD2	TRBJ2-3	CASSGLAGSRTDTQYF	TGTGCCAGCAGTGGACTAGCGGGTAGTCGCACAGATACGCAGTATTTT
TRBV7-3	-	TRBJ1-1	CASSLIANTEAFF	TGTGCCAGCAGCTTAATTGCGAACACTGAAGCTTTCTTT
TRBV4-1	-	TRBJ2-5	CASSQEVATGETQYF	TGCGCCAGCAGCCAAGAAGTTGCTACGGGGGAGACCCAGTACTTC